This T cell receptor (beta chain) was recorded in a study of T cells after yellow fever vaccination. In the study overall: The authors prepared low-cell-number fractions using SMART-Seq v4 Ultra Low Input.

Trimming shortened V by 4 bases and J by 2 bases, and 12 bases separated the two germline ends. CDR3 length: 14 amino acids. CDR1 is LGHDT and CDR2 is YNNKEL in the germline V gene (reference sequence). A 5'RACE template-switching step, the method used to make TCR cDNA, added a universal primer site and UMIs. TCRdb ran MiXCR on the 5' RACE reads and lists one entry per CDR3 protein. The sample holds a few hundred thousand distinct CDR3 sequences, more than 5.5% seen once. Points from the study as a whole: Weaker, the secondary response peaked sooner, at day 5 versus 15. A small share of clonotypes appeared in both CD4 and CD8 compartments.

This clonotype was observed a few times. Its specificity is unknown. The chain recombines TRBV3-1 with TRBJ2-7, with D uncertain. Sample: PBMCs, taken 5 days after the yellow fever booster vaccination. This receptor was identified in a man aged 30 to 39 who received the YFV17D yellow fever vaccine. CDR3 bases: TGTGCCAGCAGCCCTGGGCCCCTGACCTACGAGCAGTACTTC. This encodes CASSPGPLTYEQYF.